The 5 T cell receptor beta chains reported below all come from one sample, sequenced in a study of cytomegalovirus exposure and HLA in healthy donors (dated by TCRdb to 2016 to 2017). The library came from the immunoSEQ multiplex PCR assay. The multiplex PCR relied on a mix of 60 forward primers for TCR Vbeta segments and 13 reverse primers for TCR Jbeta segments. The table comes from immuneACCESS by way of TCRdb, which keeps in-frame sequences with V and J called. Part of the clones is missing from these tables; in studies checked, under half for an unresolved V gene and the rest for unknown reasons. Across this sample there are some 150,000 clones, with around 81% seen only once. The ten largest clones represent around 14% of the sample. Input material: PBMCs. Source of these receptors: a woman aged 50 to 65 in good health and CMV-seronegative.

This clone was seen only a few times. V and J are TRBV28 and TRBJ1-4; a weak D match, TRBD1 (6 bases). The CDR3 is 16 amino acids. V lost 6 bases to trimming and J lost 7 bases, with 21 bases between them. Germline CDR1 reads MDHEN; CDR2 reads SYDVKM. As DNA, the CDR3 is TGTGCCAGCAGCTCCGATAGGTGGGGAGGGGGTGAAAAACTGTTTTTT. Protein product: CASSSDRWGGGEKLFF.

The chain has TRBV5-4 and TRBJ1-1; the D gene is possibly TRBD1 (6 bases). CDR1 is SGHNT, CDR2 YYREEE, per germline (reference sequence). The CDR3 loop spans 13 amino acids. V lost 4 bases, J lost 3 bases, and 10 bases lay in between. In DNA, the CDR3 is TGTGCCAGCAGCACGGACAGCCACACTGAAGCTTTCTTT. Protein product: CASSTDSHTEAFF.

V is TRBV7-9 and J is TRBJ2-2; D is uncertain. Germline CDR1 reads SEHNR; CDR2 reads FQNEAQ (reference sequence). The CDR3 spans 15 residues. Trimming cost V 5 bases and J 0 bases, with 10 bases left between them. The CDR3 loop reads CASSHSRANTGELFF. The CDR3, as DNA: TGTGCCAGCAGCCATAGCCGTGCGAACACCGGGGAGCTGTTTTTT.

This chain uses TRBV2 with TRBJ2-5; 8 bases are shared with TRBD1. This CDR3 spans 13 amino acids. V shed 6 bases and J 2 bases; nucleotides not matched to a gene: 2. Germline values: CDR1 SNHLY, CDR2 FYNNEI. The CDR3 here is CASRGTGQETQYF. As DNA, the CDR3 is TGTGCCAGCAGGGGGACAGGTCAAGAGACCCAGTACTTC.

The chain carries TRBV28 and TRBJ2-3; TRBD2 matches at 10 bases. With V trimmed by 5 bases and J by 4 bases, 3 bases remained unmatched. In germline, CDR1 is MDHEN, CDR2 SYDVKM. The CDR3 is 14 residues long. This CDR3 is CASSLAGEPDTQYF. The CDR3 DNA is TGTGCCAGCAGTCTAGCGGGAGAGCCAGATACGCAGTATTTT.